Included here is one T cell receptor beta chain sequence, with context. Its antigen remains unidentified. It has no much larger one-base neighbor in the sample; base qualities were not kept. In Seattle, one collaborating source enrolled patients while the infection was active and tracked those patients longitudinally over the course of disease. Each collaborating institution followed its own protocols to collect whole blood in K2EDTA tubes. For TCRbeta analysis, collaborators shipped samples as frozen whole blood, isolated PBMCs, or DNA extracted from either of those sample types. This sample is drawn from a study of blood T cell repertoires in COVID-19 (dated by TCRdb to 2018 to 2020). Context from the whole study: Samples covering the acute and convalescent phases of COVID-19 were provided by collaborators in the United States, Italy and Spain. The material from the prospective study consisted of cDNA or gDNA derived from T cells, B-cell-depleted T cells, or PBMCs. Subjects who had been exposed to COVID-19, were actively infected with it, or had recovered from it provided the deeply sampled blood TCRbeta repertoires that made up the dataset. The repertoires were released in a freely available public database meant as a resource for research on the immune response to SARS-CoV-2. Samples came from the ongoing ImmuneRACE study (first 160 participants) plus 1,254 subjects from 6 global collaborators. The sample metadata nearly always contained a de-identified subject ID, COVID-19 status, age in years and sex. Where available, HLA class I and class II types were obtained from metadata supplied by the sample provider rather than from assay-based typing.

The germline V gene specifies SGHRS as CDR1 and YFSETQ as CDR2. V is shortened by 5 bases, J by 6 bases, and the region joining them spans 8 bases. Its CDR3 holds 11 amino acids, cysteine through phenylalanine. Just the 33-base CDR3 DNA is kept, in frame starting at base 1. The immunoSEQ Assay, a bias-controlled multiplex PCR, was used to amplify TCRbeta CDR3 regions from genomic DNA. The study's processing was this. The number of nucleated cells in each sample was estimated from the amplification of reference gene primers within the assay. Sequence reads were collapsed and filtered to measure the absolute abundance of every unique TCRbeta CDR3 rearrangement. For each sample, productive Simpson clonality was calculated by taking the square root of Simpson's diversity index across productive rearrangements. TCRdb took this table from immuneACCESS and kept in-frame rearrangements with V and J called. Such tables lack part of the clones; where checked against another copy, unresolved V genes explain under half of the gap, and the rest is unexplained. V, J and clone size were drawn from that table, and D and trimming were deduced from the DNA. Across this sample there are about 260,000 clones, with about 90% seen only once. Jointly, the top ten make up about 9.4% of the sample.

Overall results and qualifications from the work: Clinical and demographic metadata were provided uncurated, with the amount varying by source and participant.

The clonotype was recovered from a woman aged 70-85 years with COVID-19, enrolled during active disease. The sample was peripheral blood. This receptor chain uses TRBV5-1 and TRBJ1-1, with TRBD1 tentatively as D gene (5 bases match). For the CDR3, the sequence is CASSRGAEAFF. The DNA reads as follows: TGCGCCAGCAGTAGGGGTGCTGAAGCTTTCTTT.